Sequencing of this T cell receptor (beta chain) was carried out in a study of Graves' ophthalmopathy and Graves' hyperthyroidism. Amplification targeted the TCR beta CDR3 regions, with RNA transcripts as the source material. Amplification began with first-round RT-PCR using HTBI primers, then second-round multiplex PCR was performed. One entry per CDR3 protein results from TCRdb running MiXCR on the multiplex PCR reads. The table records some 390,000 distinct CDR3 sequences, around 19% of them present only once. Each donor who had ophthalmopathy showed moderate-to-severe activity, a CAS of ≥3, a NOSPECS of ≥4, and a duration under 3 months. At least ten counts were recorded for this clonotype. Antigen unknown. Points from the study as a whole: Blood also carried most expanded thyroid clonotypes exceeding 0.001 frequency.

The TCR sequence derives from a woman in her late teens or twenties with Graves' ophthalmopathy. The sample was peripheral blood.

The CDR3 loop is CASSLVAGGRPQHF. In DNA, the CDR3 is TGCGCCAGCAGCTTGGTGGCAGGGGGGCGGCCCCAGCATTTT. This chain connects TRBV5-1 to TRBJ1-5; 7 nucleotides match TRBD1. Germline V gene data show CDR1 as SGHRS and CDR2 as YFSETQ. J lost 9 bases, V lost 0 bases, and 6 bases had no gene match. This CDR3 is 14 amino acids long.